Listed here is a single TCR beta chain. As yet, its antigen is unknown. The data originate from a study of cytomegalovirus exposure and HLA in healthy donors. CDR1 MNHEY and CDR2 SVGAGI come from the germline V gene. This CDR3 spans 14 amino acids. V was cut by 7 bases and J by 0 bases, with 10 bases left in between. Study-level findings and limits: Among donors in an Asian-associated ancestry cluster, a later analysis reportedly found fewer N-insertions than the approximately 670-donor mean. Most subjects had HLA-A and HLA-B alleles reportedly predicted accurately by TCR beta sequences. It was in a later analysis that TCR association rates were seen to vary by HLA locus, highest for DRB1 and lowest for HLA-C.

60 Vbeta and 13 Jbeta primers were used in PCR. Sequenced by immunoSEQ multiplex PCR; TCRdb stores in-frame clones only, minus some. The sample includes some 240,000 clones, approximately 78% seen only once; the top ten take 3% to 4%. This clonotype originated in a male donor in good health and CMV-seronegative. The sample was PBMCs. V and J are TRBV6-5 and TRBJ2-4; D is ambiguous. CDR3 DNA sequence: TGTGCCAGCACCGACCGGGTAGCCAAAAACATTCAGTACTTC. This translates into CASTDRVAKNIQYF.